What follows is one T cell receptor (beta chain) and its context. The sample is drawn from a study of blood T cell repertoires in COVID-19. Study summary: Sample material is recorded as cDNA or gDNA derived from T cells, B-cell-depleted T cells, or PBMCs.

The CDR3 is 13 amino acids. The V gene's germline CDR1 is SGHNT and CDR2 YYREEE (reference sequence). V was trimmed by 4 bases and J by 4 bases, leaving 11 bases between them. Individuals aged roughly 18 to 95 years were recruited from fewer than 25 US areas. The study counted Cohort 3 donors as recovered given two negative PCRs, clearance, or symptom resolution. In the original analysis: Amplified reference gene primers provided the basis for estimating nucleated cell counts. TCRdb's copy holds only in-frame clones and misses some; the assay was immunoSEQ multiplex PCR. The D gene and trimming were derived from the DNA, and the V and J assignments and clone size from that table. The table shows around 240,000 clones, with about 84% occurring only once.

Sequencing used PBMCs or T cells enriched from blood (not recorded which). The receptor was isolated from a woman aged 50 to 65 who had recovered from COVID-19. V gene TRBV5-4 combines with J gene TRBJ1-2, with D possibly matching TRBD1 (5 bases). The chain's CDR3 is CASSILRGYGYTF. The CDR3 nucleotides read TGTGCCAGCAGCATCCTTAGGGGCTATGGCTACACCTTC.